This T cell receptor beta chain emerged from a study of beta chain features in type 1 diabetes. Study-level findings and limits: Moderate yet significant TCRB CDR3 shortening was seen in Type 1 diabetes patients in all four CD4+ subsets.

Trimming took off 7 bases at V and 9 bases at J, with 22 bases between the two ends. The length of the CDR3 is 15 residues. There are a few counts of this clone. Its antigen is unidentified. Since all of the isolated RNA was reverse transcribed, expressed TCRB transcripts were what got sequenced. The assay was immunoSEQ multiplex PCR, and TCRdb's table has in-frame clones only and misses some. The table has about 930,000 clones, roughly 17% seen once. This sequence originates from a woman under 30 in good health. Sequenced material: naive CD4+ T cells from blood. V gene TRBV23-1 combines with J gene TRBJ1-5; D possibly corresponds to TRBD1 (6 bases). TRBV23-1 is annotated as an ORF whose role is uncertain. CDR3 DNA sequence: TGCGCCAGCAACCCAATCGGTGCCCCAGGGGCGCCCCAGCATTTT. Protein: CASNPIGAPGAPQHF.